The clone carrying this TCR beta chain was observed many times. Its antigen is not known. Using RNA transcripts as the source, TCR beta CDR3 regions were amplified. Initially, a first-round RT-PCR of the TCR CDR3 employed the HTBI primer set. MiXCR was run by TCRdb on the multiplex PCR reads, yielding one entry per CDR3 protein. This table holds under 400,000 distinct CDR3 sequences, roughly 14% found once. Patients aged 18 to 65 had newly diagnosed hyperthyroidism of under 2 months' duration. Cells are PBMCs isolated from about 10 ml of fresh blood. These data are taken from a study of T cells in Graves' hyperthyroidism and ophthalmopathy. CDR3 length: 15 residues. Looked up from germline, CDR1 is SGHAT and CDR2 is FQNNGV. Trimming shortened V by 5 bases and J by 2 bases, and 15 bases separated the two germline ends. Study outcomes and limitations: By a 13 V-J model, ophthalmopathy was set apart from stable hyperthyroidism.

The sequenced sample consisted of blood. The chain employs TRBV11-2 and TRBJ1-2, with D perhaps TRBD1 (6 bases). This TCR came from a woman aged 60 to 75 with Graves' hyperthyroidism. As DNA, the CDR3 is TGTGCCAGCAGCGATTATCAGGGGATAAACTATGGCTACACCTTC. Translating it yields CASSDYQGINYGYTF.